This T cell receptor (beta chain) was recorded in a study of T cells in narcolepsy. Study background: Patients with NT1 or NT2 and healthy control donors were enrolled.

Study-wide findings and caveats: Comparing one patient's CSF and blood CD4+ clonotypes highlighted HCRT- and TRIB2-specific autoreactive clonotypes.

A note on this clone: Its antigen is still unknown.

Only in-frame clones appear in the TCRdb table, and some are missing; sequencing was by immunoSEQ multiplex PCR. Of fewer than 25,000 clones listed, 75% to 85% are singletons. Germline loops: CDR1 MNHNS, CDR2 SASEGT. The length of the CDR3 is 14 residues. Trimming removed 7 bases from V and 0 bases from J, with 12 bases in between. The origin of this receptor is a human donor in good health. Material: memory (CD45RA-) CD4+ T cells from blood. The genes are TRBV6-1 and TRBJ1-1; D is unclear. This CDR3 reads CASKSSPMNTEAFF. CDR3 sequence (DNA): TGTGCCAGCAAGAGTAGCCCAATGAACACTGAAGCTTTCTTT.